The 18 T cell receptor beta chains below all came from one sample that was sequenced in a study of monozygotic twins with inflammatory bowel disease. TCRdb reprocessed the 5' RACE reads, with one entry per CDR3 protein and no DNA. The specimen's table records 88,000 or so distinct CDR3 sequences. Specimen: blood. Source of these receptors: a human donor with ulcerative colitis or Crohn's disease, or a healthy co-twin of an affected twin (not recorded which).

The chain has TRBV21-1 and TRBJ2-3; TCRdb selects TRBD1, and the lack of DNA leaves this call unchecked. TRBV21-1 is labeled a pseudogene. CDR3 length: 18 residues. The CDR3 sequence is CASSKRGGGPTRTDTQYF.

The chain joins TRBV11-1 to TRBJ2-6; TCRdb's D gene call, TRBD1, goes unchecked for lack of DNA. Germline values: CDR1 SGHAT, CDR2 FQDESV (reference sequence). This CDR3 comprises 19 residues. CDR3 residues: CASSRLRDTLSSGANVLTF. The full variable domain, with the rest looked up from reference TRBV11-1 and TRBJ2-6, is EAEVAQSPRYKITEKSQAVAFWCDPISGHATLYWYRQILGQGPELLVQFQDESVVDDSQLPKDRFSAERLKGVDSTLKIQPAELGDSAMYLCASSRLRDTLSSGANVLTFGAGSRLTVL.

The chain has TRBV5-1 and TRBJ1-4; with no DNA, the TCRdb D assignment of TRBD1 cannot be verified. CDR3 length equals 16 residues. Germline-derived CDR1 and CDR2 are SGHRS and YFSETQ. The CDR3 loop reads CASSSGDASTNEKLFF.

This rearrangement joins TRBV5-6 to TRBJ2-2. Germline-derived CDR1 and CDR2 are SGHDT and YYEEEE. There are 14 residues in the CDR3. This CDR3 reads CASTDLENTGELFF.

The chain uses TRBV7-9 and TRBJ1-2; TCRdb's D gene call, TRBD1, goes unchecked for lack of DNA. The germline V gene has CDR1 SEHNR and CDR2 FQNEAQ (reference sequence). CDR3 length: 14 residues. The CDR3 here is CASSLFGTGDGYTF.

The CDR3 is CASSIYQGNKQFF. The chain has TRBV19 and TRBJ2-1; the D call of TRBD1 rests on TCRdb alone, since no DNA is present to check it. Germline-derived CDR1 and CDR2 are LNHDA and SQIVND (reference sequence). This CDR3 spans 13 amino acids.

The chain recombines TRBV2 with TRBJ1-1. CDR1 is SNHLY and CDR2 is FYNNEI in the germline V gene. CDR3 length: 13 amino acids. This CDR3 reads CASGGSMNTEAFF. The entire variable domain, with the rest obtained from reference TRBV2 and TRBJ1-1, is as follows: EPEVTQTPSHQVTQMGQEVILRCVPISNHLYFYWYRQILGQKVEFLVSFYNNEISEKSEIFDDQFSVERPDGSNFTLKIRSTKLEDSAMYFCASGGSMNTEAFFGQGTRLTVV.

CDR3 sequence: CASSSGGGWTEAFF. The chain has TRBV5-1 and TRBJ1-1. This CDR3 is built from 14 residues. Germline loops: CDR1 SGHRS, CDR2 YFSETQ.

This chain connects TRBV7-3 to TRBJ2-3. Germline V gene data show CDR1 as SGHTA and CDR2 as FQGTGA. The CDR3 has 15 amino acids. CDR3 protein: CASSQNVQSTDTQYF.

V and J are TRBV27 and TRBJ2-3; TCRdb designates TRBD1, a call that cannot be tested without DNA. The CDR3 contains 15 residues. Germline CDR1 and CDR2: MNHEY and SMNVEV (reference sequence). CDR3 amino acids: CASSLLQGRADTQYF.

J is TRBJ1-1 and V is TRBV27; TCRdb names TRBD1, which stays unverified in the absence of DNA. Per germline, CDR1 MNHEY and CDR2 SMNVEV (reference sequence). This CDR3 is built from 17 residues. The CDR3 loop reads CASSFIGAGGGSTEAFF.

The chain joins TRBV7-9 to TRBJ2-7; no DNA is available, so the TRBD1 call from TCRdb remains unchecked. The CDR3 loop spans 17 amino acids. CDR1 is SEHNR, CDR2 FQNEAQ, per germline (reference sequence). The CDR3: CASSFTGPGQRTYEQYF.

V gene TRBV7-2 combines with J gene TRBJ1-5. The CDR3 loop spans 14 amino acids. Germline assignment: CDR1 SGHTA and CDR2 FQGNSA. The CDR3 loop reads CASSLQYSNQPQHF.

The V and J genes are TRBV18 and TRBJ2-2. CDR3 length: 15 amino acids. The germline V gene has CDR1 KGHSH and CDR2 LQKENI. The CDR3 reads CASSPSAANTGELFF. The full variable domain, completed using reference TRBV18 and TRBJ2-2, is NAGVMQNPRHLVRRRGQEARLRCSPMKGHSHVYWYRQLPEEGLKFMVYLQKENIIDESGMPKERFSAEFPKEGPSILRIQQVVRGDSAAYFCASSPSAANTGELFFGEGSRLTVL.

This rearrangement joins TRBV19 to TRBJ1-1; TCRdb returns TRBD1, unconfirmable since there is no DNA. The CDR3 spans 16 residues. Germline V gene lookup returns CDR1 LNHDA and CDR2 SQIVND (reference sequence). CDR3 sequence reads: CASSDFLGPGGTEAFF. Full variable domain (outside the CDR3, taken from reference TRBV19 and TRBJ1-1): DGGITQSPKYLFRKEGQNVTLSCEQNLNHDAMYWYRQDPGQGLRLIYYSQIVNDFQKGDIAEGYSVSREKKESFPLTVTSAQKNPTAFYLCASSDFLGPGGTEAFFGQGTRLTVV.

CDR3 sequence: CSAREGTGISYEQYF. V is TRBV20-1 and J is TRBJ2-7; the D gene TCRdb calls, TRBD1, cannot be checked with no DNA. The CDR3 is 15 amino acids. The germline CDR1 and CDR2 sequences are DFQATT and SNEGSKA (reference sequence).

The rearrangement links TRBV7-2 to TRBJ2-2. Germline V gene sequence: CDR1 SGHTA, CDR2 FQGNSA. The CDR3 has 15 amino acids. The CDR3 spells CASSFVLANTGELFF.

V gene TRBV29-1 combines with J gene TRBJ1-1. The CDR3 is made up of 14 amino acids. CDR1 and CDR2 (germline): SQVTM, ANQGSEA. CDR3 sequence reads: CSVVSAQRNTEAFF. The full variable domain, with the rest looked up from reference TRBV29-1 and TRBJ1-1, is SAVISQKPSRDICQRGTSLTIQCQVDSQVTMMFWYRQQPGQSLTLIATANQGSEATYESGFVIDKFPISRPNLTFSTLTVSNMSPEDSSIYLCSVVSAQRNTEAFFGQGTRLTVV.